The clone carrying this TCR beta chain has a count of ten or more. Researchers amplified the TCR beta CDR3 regions from RNA transcripts. The HTBI primer set was used in a first-round RT-PCR of the TCR CDR3. TCRdb recomputed calls from the multiplex PCR reads with MiXCR, one row per CDR3 protein. The table lists about 300,000 distinct CDR3 sequences, roughly 18% of them singletons. The sample comes from a study of T cells in Graves' hyperthyroidism and ophthalmopathy. Overall study context: It was at initial diagnosis, before any treatment, that peripheral blood was collected.

Germline V gene data show CDR1 as GTSNPN and CDR2 as SVGIG (reference sequence). This CDR3 has 14 amino acids. V was shortened by 6 bases and J by 6 bases, with 18 bases between the two germline ends. The sequence derives from a man aged 45 to 65 with Graves' ophthalmopathy. The chain couples TRBV30 to TRBJ2-1; the D gene is possibly TRBD1 (6 bases). The sequencing sample was made of blood. CDR3 sequence: CACVVIQGGNEQFF. In DNA, the CDR3 is TGTGCCTGCGTTGTAATCCAAGGGGGCAATGAGCAGTTCTTC.